The 19 T cell receptor beta chains given below trace back to one sample, sequenced in a study of metastatic and nonmetastatic thyroid tumors. Every patient was untreated before thyroid surgery. MiXCR re-clonotyped the PCR reads for TCRdb. The table includes about 19,000 clones, roughly 25% detected once. The sequenced material came from blood. The receptors were sampled from a male donor with papillary thyroid cancer or a benign thyroid nodule (not recorded which). Some clones in this sample may be carry-over from other donors' samples.

The chain recombines TRBV6-2 or TRBV6-3 with TRBJ2-2; 11 bases map to TRBD2. The V gene's germline CDR1 is MNHEY and CDR2 SVGEGT. The junction had 3 bases not matched to a gene; V was cut back by 4 bases and J by 5 bases. CDR3 length: 15 residues. Written as DNA, the CDR3 is TGTGCCAGCAGTTCTACTAGCGGGGGAACCGGGGAGCTGTTTTTT. Translation gives CASSSTSGGTGELFF.

This clone appeared a few times. CDR3 bases: TGTGCCAGCAGTTTCGGGACAGGGGGACAAGAGACCCAGTACTTC. Its protein is CASSFGTGGQETQYF. The chain uses TRBV28 and TRBJ2-5, with 11 bases matching TRBD1. CDR3 length equals 15 residues. The ends lost 3 bases at V and 2 bases at J; junction bases unmatched: 2. Germline CDR1 MDHEN, CDR2 SYDVKM.

The chain couples TRBV6-2 or TRBV6-3 to TRBJ2-5; D perhaps matches TRBD2 (5 bases). Per germline, CDR1 MNHEY and CDR2 SVGEGT. The CDR3 covers 13 residues. Trimming took off 7 bases at V and 9 bases at J, with 18 bases between the two ends. CDR3 loop: CASTRTRDGAQYF. The CDR3 nucleotides are TGTGCCAGCACCCGAACTAGAGATGGGGCCCAGTACTTC.

By share of the sample, this clone is medium-sized. This chain joins TRBV7-8 and TRBJ1-2; D gene unclear. Germline CDR1 and CDR2: SGHVS and FQNEAQ. Trimming removed 0 bases at V and 4 bases at J, with 6 bases between. The CDR3 consists of 13 residues. Here the CDR3 reads CASSLAFGYGYTF. CDR3 nucleotides: TGTGCCAGCAGCTTAGCCTTTGGCTATGGCTACACCTTC. Complete variable domain (other parts from reference TRBV7-8 and TRBJ1-2): GAGVSQSPRYKVAKRGQDVALRCDPISGHVSLFWYQQALGQGPEFLTYFQNEAQLDKSGLPSDRFFAERPEGSVSTLKIQRTQQEDSAVYLCASSLAFGYGYTFGSGTRLTVV.

Regarding this clone: A much larger clone is a single base away; this may be a read error. The V and J genes are TRBV19 and TRBJ1-4; TRBD1 might be the D (6 bases). Per germline, CDR1 LNHDA and CDR2 SQIVND (reference sequence). CDR3 length: 15 residues. CDR3 region: CASRLSRGFDEKLVF. As DNA, the CDR3 is TGTGCCAGTAGACTCTCCAGGGGCTTTGATGAAAAACTGGTTTTT.

The chain is built from TRBV11-1 and TRBJ2-7, with a possible D match to TRBD1 (5 bases). The germline V gene encodes CDR1 SGHAT and CDR2 FQDESV (reference sequence). Between the trimmed V and J ends, which lost 4 bases and 5 bases, there was a span of 12 bases. This CDR3 contains 13 residues. The CDR3 sequence is CASSSSPRDEQYF. The DNA for the CDR3 is TGTGCCAGCAGCTCCAGCCCCAGGGACGAGCAGTACTTC. The complete variable domain, with remaining parts taken from reference TRBV11-1 and TRBJ2-7, reads EAEVAQSPRYKITEKSQAVAFWCDPISGHATLYWYRQILGQGPELLVQFQDESVVDDSQLPKDRFSAERLKGVDSTLKIQPAELGDSAMYLCASSSSPRDEQYFGPGTRLTVT.

This rearrangement joins TRBV18 to TRBJ1-2; unclear D gene. V was clipped by 2 bases and J by 1 base, with 11 bases between them. This CDR3 has 15 amino acids. Germline CDR1 KGHSH, CDR2 LQKENI. The CDR3 loop is CASSPGEVNNYGYTF. CDR3 nucleotide sequence: TGTGCCAGCTCACCAGGAGAAGTGAATAACTATGGCTACACCTTC.

This clone turned up a few times. In the same sample, other DNA sequences code for this CDR3. This chain uses TRBV2 with TRBJ2-7, with D tentatively TRBD1 or TRBD2 (5 bases each). This CDR3 comprises 15 residues. Germline V gene lookup returns CDR1 SNHLY and CDR2 FYNNEI. V dropped 8 bases and J dropped 2 bases, with 19 bases sitting between them. The CDR3 spells CASGTSRDGPYEQYF. CDR3 bases: TGTGCCAGCGGGACCTCAAGGGACGGCCCCTACGAGCAGTACTTC.

Sample share makes this clone medium-sized. The J gene is TRBJ2-7, the V gene TRBV28; the match to TRBD1 covers 7 bases. The CDR3 spans 12 residues. The germline gives CDR1 MDHEN, CDR2 SYDVKM. J gave up 5 bases and V 6 bases, and 4 bases lay outside the gene matches. CDR3 bases: TGTGCCAGCAGCACGACAGGGAACGAGCAGTACTTC. It encodes CASSTTGNEQYF. Using reference TRBV28 and TRBJ2-7 for the parts outside the CDR3, the full variable domain is DVKVTQSSRYLVKRTGEKVFLECVQDMDHENMFWYRQDPGLGLRLIYFSYDVKMKEKGDIPEGYSVSREKKERFSLILESASTNQTSMYLCASSTTGNEQYFGPGTRLTVT.

V is TRBV4-1 and J is TRBJ2-7, with TRBD1 matching 8 bases. The J segment lost 1 base and the V segment lost 4 bases, leaving 6 bases of the junction unmatched. This CDR3 has 15 residues. Looked up from germline, CDR1 is MGHRA and CDR2 is YSYEKL. CDR3 sequence: CASSPGQGNSYEQYF. As DNA, the CDR3 is TGCGCCAGCAGCCCCGGACAGGGCAATTCCTACGAGCAGTACTTC.

The chain combines TRBV10-3 with TRBJ2-7, with TRBD1 as a possible D gene (6 bases). Trimming stripped 0 bases from V and 0 bases from J, with 6 bases between. Looked up from germline, CDR1 is ENHRY and CDR2 is SYGVKD. This CDR3 has 14 amino acids. DNA of the CDR3: TGTGCCATCAGTGAGTCGGACAGCTCCTACGAGCAGTACTTC. Protein sequence: CAISESDSSYEQYF.

This clone was seen repeatedly, ten times or more. The J gene is TRBJ1-5, the V gene TRBV12-3 or TRBV12-4; the D is unclear. Trimming pared 3 bases from V and 4 bases from J, leaving 7 bases between. This CDR3 spans 13 amino acids. CDR3 sequence: CASSFEGNQPQHF. The CDR3 region has the DNA TGTGCCAGCAGTTTTGAAGGTAATCAGCCCCAGCATTTT.

This clone was detected ten times or more. This CDR3 reads CASSLDPRTISNQPQHF. In nucleotides, the CDR3 is TGTGCCAGCAGCTTAGACCCCAGGACGATTAGCAATCAGCCCCAGCATTTT. V gene TRBV7-8 combines with J gene TRBJ1-5, with D unclear. The length of the CDR3 is 17 residues. Trimming shortened V by 1 base and J by 0 bases, and 13 bases separated the two germline ends. The germline V gene encodes CDR1 SGHVS and CDR2 FQNEAQ.

The sample holds one count of this clone. The V call is TRBV6-2 or TRBV6-3, the J call TRBJ2-6; TRBD1 or TRBD2 may be the D gene (6 bases each). Germline CDR1 and CDR2: MNHEY and SVGEGT. V dropped 5 bases and J dropped 17 bases, with 25 bases sitting between them. CDR3 length: 15 residues. The CDR3 DNA reads TGTGCCAGCAGTGCTCGGGGGCGCGGGGCCAACTACATGACTTTC. This sequence encodes CASSARGRGANYMTF.

By share, this clone ranks as medium-sized. The gene calls are TRBV7-2 and TRBJ2-7; weak D call: TRBD2 (5 bases). CDR1 and CDR2 from the germline V gene are SGHTA and FQGNSA. Trimming left V 0 bases short and J 3 bases short, with 6 bases between. This CDR3 is built from 13 residues. CDR3 nucleotides: TGTGCCAGCAGCTTAGCCGAGGGCTACGAGCAGTACTTC. Translation: CASSLAEGYEQYF.

CDR3 protein: CASSMGRANTGELFF. The CDR3 coding sequence is TGTGCCAGTAGTATGGGACGGGCAAACACCGGGGAGCTGTTTTTT. J is TRBJ2-2 and V is TRBV19; D assignment may be TRBD1 or TRBD2 (5 bases each). The germline CDR1 and CDR2 sequences are LNHDA and SQIVND (reference sequence). The CDR3 runs to 15 residues. Trimming took 3 bases from V and 2 from J, leaving 10 bases between them.

The chain couples TRBV10-3 to TRBJ1-1; D unclear. The V and J ends lost 10 bases and 6 bases respectively, with 21 bases between them. CDR3 length equals 14 residues. Germline-derived CDR1 and CDR2 are ENHRY and SYGVKD. Here the CDR3 DNA reads TGTGCCACCGCTAGTTCGGACTTATTTCCTGAAGCTTTCTTT. It encodes CATASSDLFPEAFF.

This clone occurred a few times. The J gene is TRBJ2-2, the V gene TRBV6-1, with a possible D match to TRBD1 (5 bases). This CDR3 has 16 amino acids. Germline lookup yields CDR1 MNHNS and CDR2 SASEGT. Trimming shortened V by 4 bases and J by 4 bases, and 16 bases separated the two germline ends. The CDR3: CASSVVGAIGTGELFF. CDR3 sequence (DNA): TGTGCCAGCAGTGTGGTAGGGGCCATTGGCACCGGGGAGCTGTTTTTT.

By share of the sample, this clone is medium-sized. This chain links TRBV5-1 with TRBJ2-6, with D hard to call. Per germline, CDR1 SGHRS and CDR2 YFSETQ. CDR3 length: 15 residues. Trimming pared 2 bases from V and 1 base from J, leaving 7 bases between. CDR3: CASSFSPSGANVLTF. The CDR3 nucleotides are TGCGCCAGCAGCTTTTCACCATCTGGGGCCAACGTCCTGACTTTC.